What follows are 21 T cell receptor beta chains derived from one specimen sequenced in a study of CD8+ T cells in alopecia areata. Sequencing templates came from extracted RNA that was reverse transcribed into cDNA. TCRdb keeps only in-frame clones here, not all; method: immunoSEQ multiplex PCR. The table includes about 150,000 clones, about three fifths detected once. This sample's treatment: oral pan-JAK inhibitor, 5-10 mg twice daily. The sequencing used CD4+ T cells sorted from blood, collected at week 4, from a patient treated with tofacitinib. These receptors all stem from a human donor with alopecia areata.

This clone was seen a few times. This specimen includes other DNA sequences encoding the same CDR3. The V gene is TRBV5-1, the J gene TRBJ1-1; no clear D gene. Deletions cut 1 base from V and 0 bases from J, with 4 bases between. Germline CDR1 and CDR2: SGHRS and YFSETQ. CDR3 length: 13 amino acids. The chain's CDR3 is CASSLTVNTEAFF. The CDR3 DNA is TGCGCCAGCAGCTTGACGGTGAACACTGAAGCTTTCTTT.

This clone is labeled as medium-sized. The chain has TRBV7-2 and TRBJ2-1; D gene uncertain. V was clipped by 5 bases and J by 7 bases, with 9 bases between them. The CDR3 is 12 residues long. Germline values: CDR1 SGHTA, CDR2 FQGNSA. The CDR3 protein is CASSRPRNEQFF. Written as DNA, the CDR3 is TGTGCCAGCAGCCGGCCCAGGAATGAGCAGTTCTTC. The full variable domain, with the rest looked up from reference TRBV7-2 and TRBJ2-1, is GAGVSQSPSNKVTEKGKDVELRCDPISGHTALYWYRQSLGQGLEFLIYFQGNSAPDKSGLPSDRFSAERTGGSVSTLTIQRTQQEDSAVYLCASSRPRNEQFFGPGTRLTVL.

V is TRBV29-1 and J is TRBJ2-3; D may be TRBD2 (6 bases). The CDR3 has 14 amino acids. V was clipped by 5 bases and J by 3 bases, with 15 bases between them. Per the germline V gene, CDR1 is SQVTM and CDR2 is ANQGSEA. The CDR3 loop reads CSVSGEFMTDTQYF. In DNA form, the CDR3 reads TGCAGCGTTTCGGGGGAATTCATGACAGATACGCAGTATTTT.

V usage is TRBV5-6 and J usage is TRBJ1-1; 10 nucleotides match TRBD1. J lost 5 bases, V lost 4 bases, and 11 bases had no gene match. The germline V gene has CDR1 SGHDT and CDR2 YYEEEE. CDR3 length equals 16 residues. CDR3 sequence reads: CASSTGTGDIRTEAFF. The CDR3 DNA sequence: TGTGCCAGCAGCACCGGGACAGGGGACATCAGGACTGAAGCTTTCTTT.

The chain links TRBV2 to TRBJ2-3; no reliable D call. V dropped 1 base and J dropped 1 base, with 3 bases sitting between them. The CDR3 has 13 amino acids. Germline V gives CDR1 SNHLY, CDR2 FYNNEI. CDR3 region: CASSEDRTDTQYF. CDR3 DNA sequence: TGTGCCAGCAGTGAAGATCGCACAGATACGCAGTATTTT.

The chain employs TRBV5-1 and TRBJ1-3, with D possibly being TRBD1 (5 bases). With 4 bases removed from V and 6 bases from J, the gap between germline ends came to 14 bases. This CDR3 is built from 14 residues. The germline V gene has CDR1 SGHRS and CDR2 YFSETQ. The CDR3 spells CASSRDGTPNTIYF. CDR3 DNA sequence: TGCGCCAGCAGCCGGGATGGGACCCCAAACACCATATATTTT. Supplemented by reference TRBV5-1 and TRBJ1-3, the full variable domain reads KAGVTQTPRYLIKTRGQQVTLSCSPISGHRSVSWYQQTPGQGLQFLFEYFSETQRNKGNFPGRFSGRQFSNSRSEMNVSTLELGDSALYLCASSRDGTPNTIYFGEGSWLTVV.

This clone was seen a few times. This rearrangement joins TRBV7-6 to TRBJ1-5, with 9 bases lining up with TRBD1. The CDR3 is 16 residues long. J gave up 7 bases and V 5 bases, and 12 bases lay outside the gene matches. The germline V gene encodes CDR1 SGHVS and CDR2 FNYEAQ. The CDR3 DNA is TGTGCCAGCAGCCTCGCCTCCGGGACAGGGTCCCAGCCCCAGCATTTT. This codes for CASSLASGTGSQPQHF.

The CDR3 here is CASSIRTGGNTGELFF. Here the CDR3 DNA reads TGTGCCAGCAGCATACGGACAGGGGGAAACACCGGGGAGCTGTTTTTT. The V gene is TRBV11-2, the J gene TRBJ2-2; 10 nucleotides agree with TRBD1. The length of the CDR3 is 16 residues. Germline V lookup: CDR1 SGHAT, CDR2 FQNNGV. V shed 5 bases, J shed 2 bases, and the junction held 5 bases outside the gene matches.

This chain uses TRBV27 with TRBJ2-7; D tentatively reads TRBD1 or TRBD2 (6 bases each). The germline V gene has CDR1 MNHEY and CDR2 SMNVEV (reference sequence). The CDR3 sequence is 14 residues long. The germline V and J ends were trimmed by 9 bases and 4 bases, with 19 bases remaining between them. The CDR3 region is CARAVGGPAYEQYF. CDR3 sequence (DNA): TGTGCCAGAGCGGTGGGGGGCCCGGCGTACGAGCAGTACTTC.

The rearrangement links TRBV2 to TRBJ2-5, with TRBD1 matching 9 bases. The CDR3 is 12 amino acids. V lost 8 bases, J lost 4 bases, and 2 bases stayed unmatched. Germline V gene sequence: CDR1 SNHLY, CDR2 FYNNEI. CDR3 loop: CASLDRGETQYF. CDR3 DNA sequence: TGTGCCAGCTTGGACAGGGGAGAGACCCAGTACTTC.

In its sample, this clone was seen a few times. The V call is TRBV29-1, the J call TRBJ2-3; 11 nucleotides line up with TRBD2. Germline CDR1 reads SQVTM; CDR2 reads ANQGSEA. Trimming took 4 bases from V and 2 from J; bases not matched to a gene: 2. The CDR3 is made up of 14 amino acids. The CDR3 DNA follows: TGCAGCGTTGGACTAGCGGGGCCCACAGATACGCAGTATTTT. It codes for CSVGLAGPTDTQYF.

V is TRBV27 and J is TRBJ1-6, with 9 bases lining up with TRBD1. The trim removed 6 bases at V and 7 bases at J, leaving 10 bases unmatched. Per germline, CDR1 MNHEY and CDR2 SMNVEV (reference sequence). The CDR3 loop spans 16 amino acids. CDR3 bases: TGTGCCAGCAGCCGGATCGCCGGGACAGGGAATTCACCCCTCCACTTT. This sequence encodes CASSRIAGTGNSPLHF.

Points on this clone: Sequence at one end of the junction differs from germline and may be a read error. V usage is TRBV30 and J usage is TRBJ1-2; 12 nucleotides line up with TRBD1. The length of the CDR3 is 17 residues. Germline V gene data show CDR1 as GTSNPN and CDR2 as SVGIG (reference sequence). The chain's CDR3 is CVWSPTWDRGLIYGYTF. CDR3 in DNA: TGTGTCTGGAGCCCTACCTGGGACAGGGGGCTTATTTATGGCTACACCTTC.

This chain uses TRBV18 with TRBJ2-7; D not resolved. Germline CDR1 is KGHSH and CDR2 is LQKENI. The CDR3 is 11 residues long. Trimming shortened V by 4 bases and J by 6 bases, and 7 bases separated the two germline ends. In nucleotides, the CDR3 is TGTGCCAGCTCACTAAAGGGCGAGCAGTACTTC. Protein: CASSLKGEQYF.

About this clone itself: The identical CDR3 is also encoded by other nucleotide sequences in the sample. The genes are TRBV30 and TRBJ1-2; no definite D call. V shed 0 bases and J shed 8 bases, with 13 bases lying between them. Germline V gene sequence: CDR1 GTSNPN, CDR2 SVGIG (reference sequence). This CDR3 is built from 13 residues. Here the CDR3 DNA reads TGTGCCTGGAGTGTACTAGGCTCCGGGGGCTACACCTTC. Translated: CAWSVLGSGGYTF.

This clone showed up just a few times. The chain combines TRBV30 with TRBJ2-5; D is possibly TRBD1 (5 bases). CDR3 length: 11 residues. Germline V lookup: CDR1 GTSNPN, CDR2 SVGIG (reference sequence). V lost 4 bases to trimming and J lost 3 bases, with 6 bases between them. The chain's CDR3 is CAWTGKETQYF. The CDR3 DNA is TGTGCCTGGACAGGGAAAGAGACCCAGTACTTC.

This sequence joins TRBV5-1 and TRBJ2-7; 8 nucleotides match TRBD1. After removal of 0 bases from V and 6 bases from J, the junction contained 5 bases not matched to a gene. The CDR3 consists of 14 residues. The V gene's germline CDR1 is SGHRS and CDR2 YFSETQ. This CDR3 is CASSLGTGFSEQYF. The CDR3 DNA sequence: TGCGCCAGCAGCTTGGGGACAGGGTTCAGCGAGCAGTACTTC.

V gene TRBV29-1 combines with J gene TRBJ2-3; 7 bases line up with TRBD2. CDR3 length: 16 amino acids. With V trimmed by 4 bases and J by 2 bases, 12 bases remained unmatched. Germline V gene lookup returns CDR1 SQVTM and CDR2 ANQGSEA. The CDR3 region has the DNA TGCAGCGTTGTGCCCAAGGGACTACAGGACACAGATACGCAGTATTTT. Translation: CSVVPKGLQDTDTQYF.

Comment on this clone: The identical CDR3 is also encoded by other nucleotide sequences in the sample. CDR3 sequence (DNA): TGTGCCAGCAGCAGGGGAACAGATACGCAGTATTTT. Encoded protein: CASSRGTDTQYF. This chain uses TRBV25-1 with TRBJ2-3; D may be TRBD1 (6 bases). The germline CDR1 and CDR2 sequences are MGHDK and SYGVNS. The CDR3 runs to 12 residues. Trimming removed 6 bases from V and 3 bases from J, with 7 bases in between.

The J gene is TRBJ1-5, the V gene TRBV5-6, with unresolved D. Trimming stripped 3 bases from V and 3 bases from J, with 7 bases between. Germline V lookup: CDR1 SGHDT, CDR2 YYEEEE. CDR3 length: 13 residues. CDR3 sequence: CASSWGVNQPQHF. In DNA, the CDR3 is TGTGCCAGCAGCTGGGGTGTCAATCAGCCCCAGCATTTT.

In its sample, this clone was seen a few times. The genes are TRBV4-3 and TRBJ2-5; a possible D gene is TRBD2 (5 bases). CDR1 and CDR2 from the germline V gene are LGHNA and YSLEER. Trimming cost V 0 bases and J 5 bases, with 13 bases left between them. This CDR3 contains 15 residues. As DNA, the CDR3 is TGCGCCAGCAGCCAAGATCGGGGTAGAGGGGAGACCCAGTACTTC. Its translation: CASSQDRGRGETQYF.